Following are 13 T cell receptor beta chains from one sample sequenced in a study of CD8+CD57+ T cells in acquired aplastic anemia. Patients chosen for sequencing had CD8+CD57+ cells that had expanded, as shown by flow cytometry. Genomic DNA was employed as the template in profiling TCR beta VDJ and CDR3. TCRdb ran MiXCR on the reads and lists one entry per CDR3 protein. The sample carries some 170,000 distinct CDR3 sequences, about 45% recorded once. Sequencing used sorted CD4+, CD8+, or CD8+CD57+ T cells (not recorded which) from PBMCs. These receptors originate from a human donor with aplastic anemia.

This clonotype was counted between two and nine times. The chain employs TRBV7-9 and TRBJ2-5; D not certain. The CDR3 length is 12 residues. V was clipped by 0 bases and J by 5 bases, with 4 bases between them. Germline lookup yields CDR1 SEHNR and CDR2 FQNEAQ (reference sequence). CDR3 bases: TGTGCCAGCAGCTTAGCTTCCGAGACCCAGTACTTC. Translating it yields CASSLASETQYF.

V gene TRBV4-2 combines with J gene TRBJ2-1; the D is unclear. This CDR3 spans 17 amino acids. The V end lost 0 bases, the J end lost 0 bases, and 12 bases lay between the germline ends. Germline CDR1 LGHNA, CDR2 YNFKEQ. As DNA, the CDR3 is TGTGCCAGCAGCCAAGACAGAGCCTCAAGCTCCTACAATGAGCAGTTCTTC. This encodes CASSQDRASSSYNEQFF.

This clonotype appeared many times. This sequence joins TRBV6-1 and TRBJ2-1, with TRBD2 matching 7 bases. Looked up from germline, CDR1 is MNHNS and CDR2 is SASEGT. CDR3 length: 13 residues. With V trimmed by 8 bases and J by 7 bases, 8 bases remained unmatched. The CDR3 loop is CASHGLVTNEQFF. In DNA form, the CDR3 reads TGTGCCAGCCACGGACTAGTTACGAATGAGCAGTTCTTC.

This clonotype has just a few counts. CDR3 loop: CSARALIWQETQYF. DNA for the CDR3: TGCAGTGCTAGAGCTCTGATTTGGCAAGAGACCCAGTACTTC. The genes are TRBV20-1 and TRBJ2-5; D is unclear. Trimming removed 1 base at V and 2 bases at J, with 11 bases between. Germline V gene lookup returns CDR1 DFQATT and CDR2 SNEGSKA (reference sequence). The CDR3 runs to 14 residues.

The chain links TRBV9 to TRBJ1-1; no clear D. Germline-derived CDR1 and CDR2 are SGDLS and YYNGEE. Trimming shortened V by 0 bases and J by 5 bases, and 8 bases separated the two germline ends. The CDR3 contains 13 residues. Here the CDR3 DNA reads TGTGCCAGCAGCGTAGGGACGCGGACTGAAGCTTTCTTT. This encodes CASSVGTRTEAFF.

This clonotype came up a few times. The junction does not match germline at one end; this may be a read error. The chain joins TRBV10-3 to TRBJ2-1; tentative D call: TRBD1 (6 bases). Per the germline V gene, CDR1 is ENHRY and CDR2 is SYGVKD. The CDR3 length is 15 residues. Here the CDR3 reads CAIGSTGSSYNEQFF. In DNA, the CDR3 is TGTGCCATCGGCTCCACAGGGAGCTCCTACAATGAGCAGTTCTTT.

This clonotype was counted many times. The V call is TRBV6-1, the J call TRBJ1-4; no definite D call. CDR3 length: 12 amino acids. Germline lookup yields CDR1 MNHNS and CDR2 SASEGT. V was pared by 7 bases and J by 0 bases, with 3 bases between. In DNA, the CDR3 is TGTGCCAGCACAGCAACTAATGAAAAACTGTTTTTT. Amino acid sequence: CASTATNEKLFF.

J is TRBJ2-7 and V is TRBV20-1; D is uncertain. Trimming cost V 1 base and J 2 bases, with 12 bases left between them. This CDR3 spans 14 amino acids. The germline V gene has CDR1 DFQATT and CDR2 SNEGSKA (reference sequence). The CDR3 nucleotides are TGCAGTGCTAGAGCGGCGGAAGACGCCTACGAGCAGTACTTC. Translating it yields CSARAAEDAYEQYF.

The chain uses TRBV2 and TRBJ2-7, with no clear D. Germline CDR1 and CDR2: SNHLY and FYNNEI. V lost 3 bases and J lost 3, with 9 bases in between. CDR3 length: 13 amino acids. CDR3: CASSDQVVYEQYF. The CDR3 DNA reads as TGTGCCAGCAGTGACCAGGTTGTCTACGAGCAGTACTTC.

The chain is built from TRBV7-9 and TRBJ1-2, with a weak D call TRBD1 (6 bases). Trimming took off 6 bases at V and 5 bases at J, with 13 bases between the two ends. The CDR3 has 13 residues. Germline V gives CDR1 SEHNR, CDR2 FQNEAQ (reference sequence). The CDR3 loop is CASSGNRAYGYTF. The CDR3 region has the DNA TGTGCCAGCAGTGGTAACAGGGCTTATGGCTACACCTTC.

This clonotype occurred many times. The rearrangement links TRBV9 to TRBJ2-3, with D tentatively TRBD1 or TRBD2 (6 bases each). The germline V gene encodes CDR1 SGDLS and CDR2 YYNGEE. The CDR3 has 17 amino acids. The V and J ends lost 0 bases and 8 bases respectively, with 22 bases between them. The CDR3 DNA is TGTGCCAGCAGCGTAGAGGCCGGGGGCTACCACAGCGGTACGCAGTATTTT. Protein sequence: CASSVEAGGYHSGTQYF.

The chain combines TRBV28 with TRBJ1-2; tentative D call: TRBD1 (6 bases). Germline lookup yields CDR1 MDHEN and CDR2 SYDVKM. Trimming stripped 3 bases from V and 2 bases from J, with 10 bases between. The CDR3 has 14 amino acids. The CDR3 DNA reads TGTGCCAGCAGTTTGGGGGCGCTAAACTATGGCTACACCTTC. Its translation is CASSLGALNYGYTF.

This clonotype was recorded at least ten times. The chain employs TRBV24-1 and TRBJ2-4; 8 bases fit TRBD2. This CDR3 is 15 amino acids long. CDR1 and CDR2 from the germline V gene are KGHDR and SFDVKD. V shed 12 bases, J shed 0 bases, and the junction held 9 bases outside the gene matches. CDR3 nucleotides: TGTGCCTCTTCGGGGGGGGAACTAGCCAAAAACATTCAGTACTTC. It translates to CASSGGELAKNIQYF.